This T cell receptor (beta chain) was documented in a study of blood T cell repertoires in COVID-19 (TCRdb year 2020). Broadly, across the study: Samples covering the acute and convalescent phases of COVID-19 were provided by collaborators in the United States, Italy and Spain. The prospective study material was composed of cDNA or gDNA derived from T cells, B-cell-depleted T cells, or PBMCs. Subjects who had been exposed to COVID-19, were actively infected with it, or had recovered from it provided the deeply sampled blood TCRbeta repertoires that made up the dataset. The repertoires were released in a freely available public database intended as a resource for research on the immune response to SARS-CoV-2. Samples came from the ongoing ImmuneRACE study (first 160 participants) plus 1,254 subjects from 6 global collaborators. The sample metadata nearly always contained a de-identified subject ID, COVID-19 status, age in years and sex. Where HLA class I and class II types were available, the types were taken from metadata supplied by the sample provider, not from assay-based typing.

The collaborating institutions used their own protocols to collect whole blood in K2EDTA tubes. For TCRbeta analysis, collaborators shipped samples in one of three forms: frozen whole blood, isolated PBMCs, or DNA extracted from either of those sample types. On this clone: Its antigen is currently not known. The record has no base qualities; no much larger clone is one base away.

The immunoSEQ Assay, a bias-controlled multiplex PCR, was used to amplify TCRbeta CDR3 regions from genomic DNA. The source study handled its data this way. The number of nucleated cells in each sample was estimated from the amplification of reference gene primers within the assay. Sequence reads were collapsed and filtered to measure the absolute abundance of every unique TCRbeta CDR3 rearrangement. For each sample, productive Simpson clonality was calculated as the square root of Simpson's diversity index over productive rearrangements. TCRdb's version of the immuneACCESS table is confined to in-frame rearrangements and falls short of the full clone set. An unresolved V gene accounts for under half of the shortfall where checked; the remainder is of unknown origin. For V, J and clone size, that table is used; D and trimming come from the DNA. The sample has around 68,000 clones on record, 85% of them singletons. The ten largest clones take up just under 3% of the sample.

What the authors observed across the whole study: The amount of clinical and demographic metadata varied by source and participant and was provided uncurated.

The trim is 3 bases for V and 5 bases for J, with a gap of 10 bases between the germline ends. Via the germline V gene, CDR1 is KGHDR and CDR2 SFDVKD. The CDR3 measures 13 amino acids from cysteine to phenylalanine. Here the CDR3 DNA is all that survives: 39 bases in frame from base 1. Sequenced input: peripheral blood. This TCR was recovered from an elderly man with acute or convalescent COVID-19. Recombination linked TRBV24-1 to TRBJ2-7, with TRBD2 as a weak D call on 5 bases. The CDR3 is CATSDPGSHEQYF. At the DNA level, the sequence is TGTGCCACCAGTGATCCGGGATCCCACGAGCAGTACTTC.